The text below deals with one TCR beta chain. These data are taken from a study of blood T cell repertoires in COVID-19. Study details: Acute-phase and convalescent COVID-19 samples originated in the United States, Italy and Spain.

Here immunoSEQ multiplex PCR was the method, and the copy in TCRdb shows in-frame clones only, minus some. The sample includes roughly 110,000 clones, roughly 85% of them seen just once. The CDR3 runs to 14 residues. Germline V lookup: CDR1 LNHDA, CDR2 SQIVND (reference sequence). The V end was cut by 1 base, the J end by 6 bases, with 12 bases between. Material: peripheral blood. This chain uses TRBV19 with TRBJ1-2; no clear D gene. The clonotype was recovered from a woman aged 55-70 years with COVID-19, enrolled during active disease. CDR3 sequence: CASSIVTGRDGYTF. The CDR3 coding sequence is TGTGCCAGTAGTATAGTAACGGGAAGGGATGGCTACACCTTC.